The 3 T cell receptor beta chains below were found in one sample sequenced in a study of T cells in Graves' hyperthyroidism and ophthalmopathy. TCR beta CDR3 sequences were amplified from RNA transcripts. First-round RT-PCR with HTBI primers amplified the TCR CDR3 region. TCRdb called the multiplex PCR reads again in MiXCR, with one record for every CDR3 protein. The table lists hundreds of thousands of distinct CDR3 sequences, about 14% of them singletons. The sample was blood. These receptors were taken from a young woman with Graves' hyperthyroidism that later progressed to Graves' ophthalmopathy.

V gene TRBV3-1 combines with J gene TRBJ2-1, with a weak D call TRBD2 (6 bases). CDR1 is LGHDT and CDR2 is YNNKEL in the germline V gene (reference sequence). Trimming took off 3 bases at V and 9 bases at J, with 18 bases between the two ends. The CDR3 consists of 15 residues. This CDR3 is CASSHLRDSTFEQFF. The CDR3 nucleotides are TGTGCCAGCAGCCATCTTCGGGACTCCACGTTTGAGCAGTTCTTC.

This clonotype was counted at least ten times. The CDR3 protein is CASSLLGGEAFF. CDR3 coding DNA: TGTGCCAGCAGTCTCCTTGGGGGTGAAGCTTTCTTT. The chain couples TRBV12-3 or TRBV12-4 to TRBJ1-1; TRBD1 might be the D (5 bases). Trimming removed 5 bases at V and 7 bases at J, with 11 bases between. The CDR3 has 12 residues.

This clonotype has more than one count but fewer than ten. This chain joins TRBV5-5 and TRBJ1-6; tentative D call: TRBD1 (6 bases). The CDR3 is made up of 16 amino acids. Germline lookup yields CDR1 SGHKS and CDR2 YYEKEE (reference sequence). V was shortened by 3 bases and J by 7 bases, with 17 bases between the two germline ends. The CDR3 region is CASSWGSGAVNSPLHF. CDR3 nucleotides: TGTGCCAGCAGCTGGGGGTCGGGGGCCGTGAATTCACCCCTCCACTTT.